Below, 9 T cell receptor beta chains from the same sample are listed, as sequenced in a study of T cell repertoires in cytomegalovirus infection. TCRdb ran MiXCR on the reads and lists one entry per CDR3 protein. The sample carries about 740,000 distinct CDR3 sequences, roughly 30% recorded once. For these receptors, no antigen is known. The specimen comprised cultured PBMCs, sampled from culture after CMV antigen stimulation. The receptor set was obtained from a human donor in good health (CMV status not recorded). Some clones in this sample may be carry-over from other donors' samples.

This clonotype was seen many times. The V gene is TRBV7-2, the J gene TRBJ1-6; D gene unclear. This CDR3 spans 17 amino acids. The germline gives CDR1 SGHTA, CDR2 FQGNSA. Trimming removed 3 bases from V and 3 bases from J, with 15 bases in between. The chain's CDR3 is CASSFFAPLDYNSPLHF. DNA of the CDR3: TGTGCCAGCAGCTTCTTTGCCCCCCTCGACTATAATTCACCCCTCCACTTT.

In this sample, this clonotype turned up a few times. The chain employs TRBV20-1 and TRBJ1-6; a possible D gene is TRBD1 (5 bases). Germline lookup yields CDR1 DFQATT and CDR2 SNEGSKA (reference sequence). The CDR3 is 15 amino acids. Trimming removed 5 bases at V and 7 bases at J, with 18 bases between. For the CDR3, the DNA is TGCAGTGCTTACGCGTCAGGGTATCGGAATTCACCCCTCCACTTT. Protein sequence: CSAYASGYRNSPLHF.

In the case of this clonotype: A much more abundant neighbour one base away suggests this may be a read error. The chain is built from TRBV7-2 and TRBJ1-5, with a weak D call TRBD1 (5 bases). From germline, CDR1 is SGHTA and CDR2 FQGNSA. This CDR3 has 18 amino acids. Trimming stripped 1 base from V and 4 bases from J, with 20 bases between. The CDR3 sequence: CASSLEPGGLARNQPQHF. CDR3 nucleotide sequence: TGTGCCAGCAGCTTAGAACCCGGGGGTTTGGCAAGAAATCAGCCCCAGCATTTT.

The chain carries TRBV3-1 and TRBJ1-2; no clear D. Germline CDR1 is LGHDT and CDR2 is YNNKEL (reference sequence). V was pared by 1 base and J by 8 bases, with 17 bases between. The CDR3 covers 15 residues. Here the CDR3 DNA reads TGTGCCAGCAGCCAAGCCGTCCGGGCCACTGACGGCTACACCTTC. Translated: CASSQAVRATDGYTF.

CDR3 sequence (DNA): TGTGCCAGCTCCCCGCAGCGGGCATACAATGAGCAGTTCTTC. It translates to CASSPQRAYNEQFF. The rearrangement uses TRBV7-9 and TRBJ2-1; possibly TRBD2 for D (6 bases). The CDR3 length is 14 residues. V was pared by 8 bases and J by 4 bases, with 15 bases between. Looked up from germline, CDR1 is SEHNR and CDR2 is FQNEAQ (reference sequence). Full variable domain (outside the CDR3, taken from reference TRBV7-9 and TRBJ2-1): DTGVSQNPRHKITKRGQNVTFRCDPISEHNRLYWYRQTLGQGPEFLTYFQNEAQLEKSRLLSDRFSAERPKGSFSTLEIQRTEQGDSAMYLCASSPQRAYNEQFFGPGTRLTVL.

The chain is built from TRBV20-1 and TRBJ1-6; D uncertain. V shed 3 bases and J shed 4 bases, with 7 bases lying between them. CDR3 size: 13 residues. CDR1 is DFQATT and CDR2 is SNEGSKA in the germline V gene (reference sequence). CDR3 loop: CSASNGYNSPLHF. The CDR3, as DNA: TGCAGTGCTAGTAACGGGTATAATTCACCCCTCCACTTT.

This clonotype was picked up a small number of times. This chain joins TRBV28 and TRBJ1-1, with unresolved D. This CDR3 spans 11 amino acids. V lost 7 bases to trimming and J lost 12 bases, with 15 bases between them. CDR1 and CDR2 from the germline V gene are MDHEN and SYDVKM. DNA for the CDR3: TGTGCCAGCACCCGGTTCGGTGGAACTTTCTTT. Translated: CASTRFGGTFF.

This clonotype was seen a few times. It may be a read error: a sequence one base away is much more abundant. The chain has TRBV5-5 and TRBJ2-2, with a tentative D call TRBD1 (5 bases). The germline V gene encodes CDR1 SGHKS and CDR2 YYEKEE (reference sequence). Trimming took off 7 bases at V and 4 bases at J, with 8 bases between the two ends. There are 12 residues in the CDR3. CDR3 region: CASGQGTGELFF. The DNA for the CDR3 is TGTGCCAGCGGCCAGGGCACCGGGGAGCTGTTTTTT.

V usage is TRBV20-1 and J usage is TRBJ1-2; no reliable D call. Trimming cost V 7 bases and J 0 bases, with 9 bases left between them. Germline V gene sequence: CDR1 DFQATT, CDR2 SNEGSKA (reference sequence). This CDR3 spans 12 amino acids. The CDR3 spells CSGAQTNYGYTF. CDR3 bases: TGCAGTGGGGCGCAGACTAACTATGGCTACACCTTC.